This TCR beta chain was captured by sequencing in a study of radiation and T cells in renal cell carcinoma. General study results and limits: Pretreatment tumor biopsies were lacking, so baseline clonotypes are unknown.

The count of this clone is one. Its antigen is currently unknown. TCRdb's copy holds only in-frame clones and misses some; the assay was immunoSEQ multiplex PCR. The data hold some 150,000 clones, with roughly 83% observed a single time. Time point defined: baseline pretreatment blood. Stated treatment: 15 Gy SBRT to primary tumor, nephrectomy 4 weeks later. The germline V gene has CDR1 SGHRS and CDR2 YFSETQ. Trimming cost V 3 bases and J 1 base, with 10 bases left between them. The CDR3 runs to 14 residues. V and J are TRBV5-1 and TRBJ1-1, with D unresolved. This receptor was obtained from a woman aged 45-65 years with renal cell carcinoma. The specimen comprised blood, sampled from a patient whose treatment included radiotherapy and nephrectomy. CDR3 sequence: CASSSRTENTEAFF. CDR3 bases: TGCGCCAGCAGCTCCAGGACGGAGAACACTGAAGCTTTCTTT.